In this sample, the clone carrying this T cell receptor beta chain turned up a few times. Trimming took 2 bases from V and 5 from J, leaving 12 bases between them. CDR3 size: 15 residues. In germline, CDR1 is MGHRA, CDR2 YSYEKL. These data come from a study of shared clonotypes between healthy human individuals. Assay used: immunoSEQ multiplex PCR; TCRdb lists only in-frame clones, some missing. Altogether 100,000 or so clones are present, less than 80% being singletons, with the ten largest covering roughly 22%. The sequence was collected from a woman in her 30s in good health. The chain has TRBV4-1 and TRBJ1-4; no clear D gene. Sequencing was done on a sample of memory CD8+ T cells sorted from blood. Indicated subset: CD45RO+ cells pooled with CCR7-negative TemRA cells. The CDR3 is CASSQIGSPNEKLFF. As DNA, the CDR3 is TGCGCCAGCAGCCAAATTGGTAGCCCCAATGAAAAACTGTTTTTT.